This entry is about one TCR beta chain. Its target is not known. The sample originates from a study of T cell repertoires in cytomegalovirus infection. TCRdb ran MiXCR on the reads and lists one entry per CDR3 protein. The table lists 300,000 to 400,000 distinct CDR3 sequences, more than 8% of them singletons. Study-wide results and caveats: In two of eight donors, the top clonotype was HLA-C-restricted CMV-specific.

The CDR3 covers 14 residues. The germline V gene encodes CDR1 SGHRS and CDR2 YFSETQ. V was clipped by 5 bases and J by 4 bases, with 13 bases between them. Sequencing was carried out using PBMCs. This chain uses TRBV5-1 with TRBJ2-1; weak D call: TRBD2 (6 bases). This clonotype was sampled from a human donor in good health (CMV status not recorded). Some clones in this sample may be carry-over from other donors' samples. CDR3 sequence: CASSRDGGYNEQFF. CDR3 in DNA: TGCGCCAGCAGTCGGGACGGGGGTTACAATGAGCAGTTCTTC. The variable domain in full, completed from reference TRBV5-1 and TRBJ2-1, reads KAGVTQTPRYLIKTRGQQVTLSCSPISGHRSVSWYQQTPGQGLQFLFEYFSETQRNKGNFPGRFSGRQFSNSRSEMNVSTLELGDSALYLCASSRDGGYNEQFFGPGTRLTVL.